The source of this TCR beta chain is a study of cytomegalovirus exposure and HLA in healthy donors. PCR was performed using 60 Vbeta and 13 Jbeta primers. Clones were sequenced by immunoSEQ multiplex PCR, and TCRdb holds only the in-frame ones, with some missing. The table lists approximately 170,000 clones, around four fifths of them singletons. V was pared by 2 bases and J by 4 bases, with 14 bases between. This CDR3 region has 14 residues. The germline gives CDR1 GTSNPN, CDR2 SVGIG (reference sequence). Points on this clone: Antigen unknown.

General study points: Cytomegalovirus status, reportedly, was diagnosed with high specificity and sensitivity by the classifier. A later analysis by the authors found several of the most significant clusters apparently linked to common viral pathogens. TCR beta V segments were, for the most part, productive about 87% or about 30% of the time in an earlier analysis.

Healthy individuals who donated bone marrow served as the donors. J is TRBJ1-1 and V is TRBV30; D gene unclear. The clonotype comes from a male donor in good health and CMV-seropositive. Sequencing was performed on PBMCs. DNA of the CDR3: TGTGCCTGGAGTCTGGGTCCGGGGAGCACTGAAGCTTTCTTT. Protein sequence: CAWSLGPGSTEAFF. The full variable domain, rest sourced from reference TRBV30 and TRBJ1-1, is SQTIHQWPATLVQPVGSPLSLECTVEGTSNPNLYWYRQAAGRGLQLLFYSVGIGQISSEVPQNLSASRPQDRQFILSSKKLLLSDSGFYLCAWSLGPGSTEAFFGQGTRLTVV.